This TCR beta chain was recovered during a study of liver allograft versus peripheral blood T cells. Study information: The authors compared T cell receptor repertoires in transplanted livers with those in the peripheral blood of recipients.

Each CDR3 protein is one row after TCRdb ran MiXCR on the reads. The sample records 6,500 to 9,500 distinct CDR3 sequences, over 15% being singletons. Findings and limits, study-wide: Peripheral blood reportedly held T cell receptor repertoires that differed from those inside liver allografts.

This clonotype was picked up many times. Its target is unknown. The CDR3 is 13 amino acids. Germline CDR1 is SGHDT and CDR2 is YYEEEE. Trimming took 5 bases from V and 7 from J; bases not matched to a gene: 6. This rearrangement joins TRBV5-6 to TRBJ1-2; 9 bases align to TRBD1. The TCR originated in a human patient who had a liver transplant. The T cells may come from the graft donor. The CDR3 protein is CASSWDREGGYTF. Here the CDR3 DNA reads TGTGCCAGCAGTTGGGACAGGGAGGGTGGCTACACCTTC.